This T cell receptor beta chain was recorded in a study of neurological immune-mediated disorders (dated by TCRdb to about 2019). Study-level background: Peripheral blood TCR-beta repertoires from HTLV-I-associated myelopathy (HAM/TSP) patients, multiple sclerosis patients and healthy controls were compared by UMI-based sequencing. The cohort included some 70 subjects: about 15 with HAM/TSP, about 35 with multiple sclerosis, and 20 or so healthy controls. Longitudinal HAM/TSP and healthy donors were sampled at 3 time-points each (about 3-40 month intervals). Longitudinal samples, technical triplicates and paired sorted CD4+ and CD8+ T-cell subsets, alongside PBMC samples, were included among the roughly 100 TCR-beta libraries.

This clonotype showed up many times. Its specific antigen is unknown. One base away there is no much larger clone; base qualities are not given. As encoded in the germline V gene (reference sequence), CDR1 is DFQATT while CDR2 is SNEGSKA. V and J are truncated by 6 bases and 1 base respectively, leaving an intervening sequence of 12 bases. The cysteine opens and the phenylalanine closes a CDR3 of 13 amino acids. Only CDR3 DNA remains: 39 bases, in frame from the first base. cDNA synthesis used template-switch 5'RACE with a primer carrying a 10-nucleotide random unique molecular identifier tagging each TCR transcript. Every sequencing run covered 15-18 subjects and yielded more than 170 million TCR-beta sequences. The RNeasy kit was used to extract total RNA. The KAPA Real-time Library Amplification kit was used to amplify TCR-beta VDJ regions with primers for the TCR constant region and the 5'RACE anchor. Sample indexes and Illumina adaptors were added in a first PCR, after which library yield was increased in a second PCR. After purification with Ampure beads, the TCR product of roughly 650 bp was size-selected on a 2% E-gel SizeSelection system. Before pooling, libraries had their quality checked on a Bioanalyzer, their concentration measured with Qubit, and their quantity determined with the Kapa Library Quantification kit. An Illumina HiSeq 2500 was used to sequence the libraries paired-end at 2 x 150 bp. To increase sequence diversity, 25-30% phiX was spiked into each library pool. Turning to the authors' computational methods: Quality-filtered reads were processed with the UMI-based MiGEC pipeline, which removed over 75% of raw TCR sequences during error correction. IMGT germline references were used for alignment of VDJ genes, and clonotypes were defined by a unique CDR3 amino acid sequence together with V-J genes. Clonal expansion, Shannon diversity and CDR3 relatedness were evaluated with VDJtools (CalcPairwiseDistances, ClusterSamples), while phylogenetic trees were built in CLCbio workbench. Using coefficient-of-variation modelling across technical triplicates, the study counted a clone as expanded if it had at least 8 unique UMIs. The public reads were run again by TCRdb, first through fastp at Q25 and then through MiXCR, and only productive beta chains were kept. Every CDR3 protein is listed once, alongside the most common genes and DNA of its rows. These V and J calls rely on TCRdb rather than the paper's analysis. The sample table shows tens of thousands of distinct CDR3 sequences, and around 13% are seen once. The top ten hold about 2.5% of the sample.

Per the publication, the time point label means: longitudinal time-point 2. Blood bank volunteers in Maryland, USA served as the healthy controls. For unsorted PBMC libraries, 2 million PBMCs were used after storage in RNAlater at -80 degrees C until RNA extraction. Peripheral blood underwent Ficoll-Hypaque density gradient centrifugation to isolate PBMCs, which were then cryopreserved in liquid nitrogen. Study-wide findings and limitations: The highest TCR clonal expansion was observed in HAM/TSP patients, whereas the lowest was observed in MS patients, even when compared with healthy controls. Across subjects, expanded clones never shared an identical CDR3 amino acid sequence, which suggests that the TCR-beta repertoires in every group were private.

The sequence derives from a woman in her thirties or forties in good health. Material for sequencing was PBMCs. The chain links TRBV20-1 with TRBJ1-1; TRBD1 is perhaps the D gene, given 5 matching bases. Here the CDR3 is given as CSATGHRNTEAFF. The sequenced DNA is TGCAGTGCCACGGGGCACCGGAACACTGAAGCTTTCTTT.